Listed below are T cell receptor beta chains from one sample, sequenced in a study of technical replicates of blood from a handful of donors. Measured with immunoSEQ multiplex PCR; TCRdb has only the in-frame clones, and not every one. Here the sample spans more than 65,000 clones, 75% to 90% being singletons. The specimen was PBMCs. All receptors derive from a human donor in good health. Some clones in this sample may be carry-over from other donors' samples. Each CDR3 is given with its conserved first and last residue. D genes are given only for firm matches. Only part of the rows carry a size: once, few, many, or a class if the clone is expanded.

V: TRBV30
length: 14
D: TRBD1
size: NA
J: TRBJ1-2
DNA: TGTGCCTGGATTAGTGGGACAGGGAACTATGGCTACACCTTC
CDR3: CAWISGTGNYGYTF

V: TRBV27
length: 14
D: NA
size: few
J: TRBJ2-3
DNA: TGTGCCAGTAATTCCCGCCTAGCGTGGGATACGCAGTATTTT
CDR3: CASNSRLAWDTQYF

V: TRBV6-4
length: 15
D: TRBD2
size: NA
J: TRBJ2-3
DNA: TGTGCCAGCAGCGAAGGACTAGCGGGAGGAGATACGCAGTATTTT
CDR3: CASSEGLAGGDTQYF

V: TRBV7-2
length: 14
D: NA
size: NA
J: TRBJ2-7
DNA: TGTGCCAGCAGCTTAGGGCAGGGGAAGTACGAGCAGTACTTC
CDR3: CASSLGQGKYEQYF

V: TRBV4-1
length: 16
D: NA
size: NA
J: TRBJ2-7
DNA: TGCGCCAGCGGCGGGACTGGCATAGGTAATTTCTACGAGCAGTACTTC
CDR3: CASGGTGIGNFYEQYF

V: TRBV5-1
length: 13
D: TRBD1
size: NA
J: TRBJ2-5
DNA: TGCGCCAGCAGCTTGGACAGGGGTGGGACCCAGTACTTC
CDR3: CASSLDRGGTQYF

V: TRBV18
length: 15
D: TRBD1
size: NA
J: TRBJ1-2
DNA: TGTGCCAGCTCACCAGGACAGGGTTCGAACTATGGCTACACCTTC
CDR3: CASSPGQGSNYGYTF

V: TRBV12-5
length: 17
D: TRBD2
size: once
J: TRBJ2-5
DNA: TGTGCTAGTGGTCCGACGACTAGCGGGAGGCAGACGGAGACCCAGTACTTC
CDR3: CASGPTTSGRQTETQYF

V: TRBV13
length: 14
D: TRBD1
size: once
J: TRBJ1-2
DNA: TGTGCCAGCAGCACGGGGACAGGGAGTTGGGGCTACACCTTC
CDR3: CASSTGTGSWGYTF

V: TRBV13
length: 15
D: NA
size: NA
J: TRBJ2-7
DNA: TGTGCCAGCAGCCCCGGAGTCGGGGTTTCCTACGAGCAGTACTTC
CDR3: CASSPGVGVSYEQYF

V: TRBV2
length: 15
D: TRBD2
size: NA
J: TRBJ2-2
DNA: TGTGCCAGCAGCGTATCTAGCGGGGGGCCCGGGGAGCTGTTTTTT
CDR3: CASSVSSGGPGELFF

V: TRBV5-4
length: 14
D: TRBD1
size: few
J: TRBJ1-1
DNA: TGTGCCAGCAGCTGGGGACAGTTGGGCACTGAAGCTTTCTTT
CDR3: CASSWGQLGTEAFF

V: TRBV7-3
length: 14
D: TRBD1
size: NA
J: TRBJ1-2
DNA: TGTGCCAGCAGCCCCGGGACAGGGTTAGGTGGCTACACCTTC
CDR3: CASSPGTGLGGYTF

V: TRBV28
length: 16
D: NA
size: NA
J: TRBJ1-1
DNA: TGTGCCAGCAGTTTTCTAAGGGGATCCCTGAACACTGAAGCTTTCTTT
CDR3: CASSFLRGSLNTEAFF

V: TRBV29-1
length: 12
D: TRBD1
size: NA
J: TRBJ1-1
DNA: TGCAGCGGGGGACAGACGAACACTGAAGCTTTCTTT
CDR3: CSGGQTNTEAFF

V: TRBV6-1
length: 14
D: NA
size: NA
J: TRBJ2-3
DNA: TGTGCCAGCATTCTAGCGCGCTCCACAGATACGCAGTATTTT
CDR3: CASILARSTDTQYF

V: TRBV19
length: 13
D: TRBD1
size: few
J: TRBJ1-5
DNA: TGTGCCAGTAATGGACAGGGCGATCAGCCCCAGCATTTT
CDR3: CASNGQGDQPQHF

V: TRBV19
length: 14
D: NA
size: NA
J: TRBJ1-2
DNA: TGTGCCACCCGGGAGGCAGATGAACCTGGGGGCTACACCTTC
CDR3: CATREADEPGGYTF

V: TRBV6-5
length: 16
D: TRBD1
size: NA
J: TRBJ2-5
DNA: TGTGCCAGCAGTTTGTCCGGGACAGGGCCCCGAGAGACCCAGTACTTC
CDR3: CASSLSGTGPRETQYF

V: TRBV30
length: 11
D: TRBD2
size: NA
J: TRBJ2-3
DNA: TGTGCGGGACTAGCGGGAGATACGCAGTATTTT
CDR3: CAGLAGDTQYF

V: TRBV6-1
length: 16
D: TRBD1
size: NA
J: TRBJ1-4
DNA: TGTGCCAGCAGTGAAGCCGTAACAGGGGGCGCGGGAAAACTGTTTTTT
CDR3: CASSEAVTGGAGKLFF

V: TRBV19
length: 16
D: NA
size: NA
J: TRBJ1-5
DNA: TGTGCCAGTAGTATGTGGGGGCCATTCGGCAATCAGCCCCAGCATTTT
CDR3: CASSMWGPFGNQPQHF

V: TRBV27
length: 16
D: TRBD1
size: once
J: TRBJ1-1
DNA: TGTGCCAGCAGTTGGGCCCCACTCGGGACAGGGGGTGCAGCTTTCTTT
CDR3: CASSWAPLGTGGAAFF

V: TRBV5-1
length: 15
D: TRBD1
size: few
J: TRBJ1-5
DNA: TGCGCCAGCAGCGCCGGGACAGGCAACGATCAGCCCCAGCATTTT
CDR3: CASSAGTGNDQPQHF

V: TRBV6-5
length: 14
D: TRBD2
size: NA
J: TRBJ2-1
DNA: TGTGCCAGCAGTTTTGCCGGGGGGAACAATGAGCAGTTCTTC
CDR3: CASSFAGGNNEQFF

V: TRBV6-6
length: 15
D: NA
size: NA
J: TRBJ2-1
DNA: TGTGCCAGCAGTTACTCAGGGAGCTCCTACAATGAGCAGTTCTTC
CDR3: CASSYSGSSYNEQFF

V: TRBV4-2
length: 16
D: NA
size: NA
J: TRBJ1-1
DNA: TGTGCCAGCAGCCTGCCAACTCGGGGTGTGCGGACTGAAGCTTTCTTT
CDR3: CASSLPTRGVRTEAFF

V: TRBV4-2
length: 19
D: NA
size: few
J: TRBJ2-3
DNA: TGTGCCAGCAGCCAAGATCCCCCAGGGGGCGGGGGGGCAACAGATACGCAGTATTTT
CDR3: CASSQDPPGGGGATDTQYF

V: TRBV6-1
length: 15
D: TRBD1
size: many
J: TRBJ1-6
DNA: TGTGCCAGCAGCGATAGGGACAGGGATTTATCACCCCTCCACTTT
CDR3: CASSDRDRDLSPLHF

V: TRBV14
length: 13
D: NA
size: once
J: TRBJ2-3
DNA: TGTGCCAGCAGCCAAAGGGGGACAGATACGCAGTATTTT
CDR3: CASSQRGTDTQYF

V: TRBV9
length: 13
D: NA
size: once
J: TRBJ2-1
DNA: TGTGCCAGCAGCGTTGCTGGTAGCAATGAGCAGTTCTTC
CDR3: CASSVAGSNEQFF

V: TRBV6-5
length: 12
D: NA
size: NA
J: TRBJ1-2
DNA: TGTGCCACCAAACAGGTTAACTATGGCTACACCTTC
CDR3: CATKQVNYGYTF

V: TRBV19
length: 16
D: TRBD2
size: NA
J: TRBJ2-1
DNA: TGTGCCAGTAGTATTGGGAGGGGACCGCTGAACAATGAGCAGTTCTTC
CDR3: CASSIGRGPLNNEQFF

V: TRBV18
length: 15
D: TRBD1
size: NA
J: TRBJ1-4
DNA: TGTGCCAGCTCTCAAATCCGGGACAGGGATGAAAAACTGTTTTTT
CDR3: CASSQIRDRDEKLFF

V: TRBV30
length: 13
D: NA
size: once
J: TRBJ1-1
DNA: TGTGCCTGGAGTGTCGGGGGAGCCACTGAAGCTTTCTTT
CDR3: CAWSVGGATEAFF

V: TRBV9
length: 12
D: NA
size: once
J: TRBJ1-2
DNA: TGTGCCAGCAGCGAAGGAGGGTATGGCTACACCTTC
CDR3: CASSEGGYGYTF

V: TRBV7-8
length: 15
D: TRBD2
size: NA
J: TRBJ2-3
DNA: TGTGCCAGCAGCCTAGGGACTAGCGACACAGATACGCAGTATTTT
CDR3: CASSLGTSDTDTQYF

V: TRBV7-9
length: 15
D: TRBD1
size: NA
J: TRBJ1-4
DNA: TGTGCCAGCAGGCCTCAGGGGGTCGGTAATGAAAAACTGTTTTTT
CDR3: CASRPQGVGNEKLFF

V: TRBV28
length: 15
D: TRBD2
size: NA
J: TRBJ2-1
DNA: TGTGCCAGCAGTCCTCTAGCGGGGGGGTCAATGAAGCAGTTCTTC
CDR3: CASSPLAGGSMKQFF

V: TRBV6-7
length: 13
D: NA
size: NA
J: TRBJ1-1
DNA: TGTGCCGGTGGCCAGGGTGAGGACACTGAAGCTTTCTTT
CDR3: CAGGQGEDTEAFF

V: TRBV6-1
length: 16
D: TRBD1
size: NA
J: TRBJ1-2
DNA: TGTGCCAGCAGTGAAGGGTCTTGGACAGGCGACTATGGCTACACCTTC
CDR3: CASSEGSWTGDYGYTF

V: TRBV6-5
length: 14
D: NA
size: NA
J: TRBJ1-2
DNA: TGTGCCAGCAGTTACTCTACCAGGAACTATGGCTACACCTTC
CDR3: CASSYSTRNYGYTF

V: TRBV6-6
length: 13
D: NA
size: NA
J: TRBJ2-7
DNA: TGTGCCAGCAGTGCAACAGGTTCCTACGAGCAGTACTTC
CDR3: CASSATGSYEQYF

V: TRBV4-3
length: 14
D: NA
size: NA
J: TRBJ1-1
DNA: TGCGCCAGCAGCCAAGATTGGGGGCACACTGAAGCTTTCTTT
CDR3: CASSQDWGHTEAFF

V: TRBV5-1
length: 15
D: NA
size: NA
J: TRBJ1-1
DNA: TGCGCCAGCAGCTTGGGGCGGAGCATGAACACTGAAGCTTTCTTT
CDR3: CASSLGRSMNTEAFF

V: TRBV29-1
length: 11
D: NA
size: once
J: TRBJ2-3
DNA: TGCAGCGTTGACCACACAGATACGCAGTATTTT
CDR3: CSVDHTDTQYF